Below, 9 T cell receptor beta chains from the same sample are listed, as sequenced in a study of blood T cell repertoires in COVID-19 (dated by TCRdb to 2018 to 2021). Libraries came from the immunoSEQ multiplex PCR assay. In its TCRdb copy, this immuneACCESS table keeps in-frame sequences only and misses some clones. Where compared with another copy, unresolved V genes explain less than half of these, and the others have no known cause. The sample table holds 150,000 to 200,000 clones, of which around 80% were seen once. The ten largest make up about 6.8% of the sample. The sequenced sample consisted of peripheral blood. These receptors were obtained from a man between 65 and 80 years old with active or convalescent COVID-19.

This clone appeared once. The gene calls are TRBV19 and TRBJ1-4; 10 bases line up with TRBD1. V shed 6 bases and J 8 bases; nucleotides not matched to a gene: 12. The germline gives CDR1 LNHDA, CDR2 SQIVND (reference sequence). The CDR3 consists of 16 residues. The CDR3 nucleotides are TGTGCCAGTAGAGGAGACAGGGGGCCGCCATACGAAAAACTGTTTTTT. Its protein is CASRGDRGPPYEKLFF.

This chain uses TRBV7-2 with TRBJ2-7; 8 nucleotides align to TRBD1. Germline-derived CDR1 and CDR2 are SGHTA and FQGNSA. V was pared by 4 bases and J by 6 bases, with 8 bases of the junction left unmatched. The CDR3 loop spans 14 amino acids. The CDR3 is CASSSRTGNPEQYF. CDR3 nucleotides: TGTGCCAGCAGCTCCCGGACAGGGAACCCCGAGCAGTACTTC. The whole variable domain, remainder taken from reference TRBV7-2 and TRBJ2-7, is GAGVSQSPSNKVTEKGKDVELRCDPISGHTALYWYRQSLGQGLEFLIYFQGNSAPDKSGLPSDRFSAERTGGSVSTLTIQRTQQEDSAVYLCASSSRTGNPEQYFGPGTRLTVT.

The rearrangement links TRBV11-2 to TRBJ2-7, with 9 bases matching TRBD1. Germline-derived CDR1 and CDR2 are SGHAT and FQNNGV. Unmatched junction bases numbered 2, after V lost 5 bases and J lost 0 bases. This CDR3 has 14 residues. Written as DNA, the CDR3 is TGTGCCAGCAGCCCGACAGGGGGCTCCTACGAGCAGTACTTC. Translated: CASSPTGGSYEQYF.

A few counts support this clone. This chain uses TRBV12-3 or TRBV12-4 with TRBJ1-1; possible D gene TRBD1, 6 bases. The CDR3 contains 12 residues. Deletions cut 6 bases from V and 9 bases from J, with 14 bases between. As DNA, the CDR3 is TGTGCCAGCAGCCCCGGGACATCAAAAGCTTTCTTT. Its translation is CASSPGTSKAFF.

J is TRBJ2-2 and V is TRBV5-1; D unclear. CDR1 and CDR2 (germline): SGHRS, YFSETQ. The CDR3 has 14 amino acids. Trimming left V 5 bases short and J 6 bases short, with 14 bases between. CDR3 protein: CASRKELSAGELFF. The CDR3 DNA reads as TGCGCCAGCAGAAAGGAGTTAAGTGCCGGGGAGCTGTTTTTT. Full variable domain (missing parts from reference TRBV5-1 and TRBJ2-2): KAGVTQTPRYLIKTRGQQVTLSCSPISGHRSVSWYQQTPGQGLQFLFEYFSETQRNKGNFPGRFSGRQFSNSRSEMNVSTLELGDSALYLCASRKELSAGELFFGEGSRLTVL.

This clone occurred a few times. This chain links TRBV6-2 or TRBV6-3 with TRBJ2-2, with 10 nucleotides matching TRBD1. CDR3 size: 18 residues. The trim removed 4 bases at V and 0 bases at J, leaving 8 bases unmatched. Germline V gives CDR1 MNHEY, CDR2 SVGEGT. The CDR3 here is CASSSLPGTGANTGELFF. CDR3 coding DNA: TGTGCCAGCAGTTCCCTACCCGGGACAGGGGCGAACACCGGGGAGCTGTTTTTT.

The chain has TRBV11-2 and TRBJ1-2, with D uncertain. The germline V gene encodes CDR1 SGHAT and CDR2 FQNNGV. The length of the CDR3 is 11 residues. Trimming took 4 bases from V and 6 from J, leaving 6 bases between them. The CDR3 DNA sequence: TGTGCCAGCAGCTCGGGGAATGGCTACACCTTC. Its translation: CASSSGNGYTF.

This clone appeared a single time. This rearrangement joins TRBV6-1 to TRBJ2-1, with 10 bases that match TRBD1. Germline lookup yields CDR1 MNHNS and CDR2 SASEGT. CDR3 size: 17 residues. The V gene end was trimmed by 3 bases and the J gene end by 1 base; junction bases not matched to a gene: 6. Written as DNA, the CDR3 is TGTGCCAGCAGTGAGGAAGACAGGGGGCTTTCCTACAATGAGCAGTTCTTC. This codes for CASSEEDRGLSYNEQFF.

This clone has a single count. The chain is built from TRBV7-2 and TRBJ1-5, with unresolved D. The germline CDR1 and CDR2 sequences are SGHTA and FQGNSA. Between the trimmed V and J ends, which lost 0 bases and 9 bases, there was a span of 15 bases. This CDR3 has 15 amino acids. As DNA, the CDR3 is TGTGCCAGCAGCTTAGCGGATTCCGAGGCCCGGCCCCAGCATTTT. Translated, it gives CASSLADSEARPQHF.